The 30 T cell receptor beta chains given below trace back to one sample, sequenced in a study of blood T cell repertoires in COVID-19. Profiling relied on immunoSEQ multiplex PCR, and the TCRdb table lists in-frame clones only, not all of them. The sample includes about 150,000 clones, more than 80% of them seen just once. Sequencing input: peripheral blood. Receptors were obtained from a woman aged 40 to 50 with acute or convalescent COVID-19.

The rearrangement joins TRBV2 to TRBJ2-3, with 8 positions matching TRBD2. CDR3 length: 16 amino acids. Unmatched junction bases numbered 12, after V lost 6 bases and J lost 4 bases. Germline-derived CDR1 and CDR2 are SNHLY and FYNNEI. Here the CDR3 reads CASSGADSGVSDTQYF. The DNA for the CDR3 is TGTGCCAGCAGCGGGGCGGATAGCGGGGTTTCAGATACGCAGTATTTT.

The J gene is TRBJ2-3, the V gene TRBV3-1 (or the pseudogene TRBV3-2); 12 positions match TRBD2. Germline lookup yields CDR1 LGHDT and CDR2 YNNKEL (reference sequence). The CDR3 is 15 amino acids. V was clipped by 4 bases and J by 6 bases; unmatched bases: 5. CDR3 sequence reads: CASSRLAGGTDTQYF. The CDR3 coding sequence is TGTGCCAGCAGCCGGCTAGCGGGGGGGACGGATACGCAGTATTTT.

The gene calls are TRBV7-8 and TRBJ1-5; TRBD1 agrees at 8 bases. The V and J ends lost 2 bases and 2 bases, in that order; junction bases with no gene match: 5. Germline loops: CDR1 SGHVS, CDR2 FQNEAQ. The CDR3 extends over 16 amino acids. The CDR3 sequence is CASSLFDRGGNQPQHF. The CDR3 DNA sequence: TGTGCCAGCAGCTTATTCGACAGGGGAGGCAATCAGCCCCAGCATTTT.

The chain is built from TRBV12-3 or TRBV12-4 and TRBJ2-1; D uncertain. The CDR3 is 13 amino acids. V dropped 6 bases and J dropped 9 bases, with 15 bases sitting between them. CDR3 coding DNA: TGTGCCAGCAGGATGGTGGGCACAGTTGAGCAGTTCTTC. Protein product: CASRMVGTVEQFF.

The chain links TRBV11-2 to TRBJ1-6; TRBD1 agrees at 9 bases. Trimming cost V 2 bases and J 8 bases; bases outside gene matches: 4. The CDR3 extends over 15 amino acids. From germline, CDR1 is SGHAT and CDR2 FQNNGV. As DNA, the CDR3 is TGTGCCAGCAGCTTATATGGGGACAGGGATTCACCCCTCCACTTT. It yields the protein CASSLYGDRDSPLHF.

This clone occurred once. The V and J genes are TRBV14 and TRBJ2-7; D not certain. V was clipped by 0 bases and J by 4 bases, with 7 bases between them. Looked up from germline, CDR1 is SGHDN and CDR2 is FVKESK. This CDR3 comprises 13 residues. CDR3 sequence (DNA): TGTGCCAGCAGCCAAGATCCTAGGTACGAGCAGTACTTC. The encoded protein is CASSQDPRYEQYF.

This sequence joins TRBV24-1 and TRBJ2-1, with 8 bases that match TRBD2. This CDR3 has 16 amino acids. V lost 3 bases and J lost 4; bases outside the gene matches: 7. CDR1 is KGHDR, CDR2 SFDVKD, per germline. In DNA form, the CDR3 reads TGTGCCACCAGTGATCCCGACGGGACTAGTTACAATGAGCAGTTCTTC. Translating gives CATSDPDGTSYNEQFF.

The chain recombines TRBV19 with TRBJ2-1; 15 bases are a match to TRBD2. The CDR3 contains 14 residues. The germline V gene has CDR1 LNHDA and CDR2 SQIVND (reference sequence). Trimming cost V 7 bases and J 9 bases; bases outside gene matches: 4. The CDR3 loop is CASNGLAGGVEQFF. CDR3 nucleotide sequence: TGTGCCAGTAATGGACTAGCGGGGGGGGTTGAGCAGTTCTTC.

This clone was seen a single time. This rearrangement joins TRBV5-1 to TRBJ2-3; D may be TRBD2 (6 bases). Trimming left V 2 bases short and J 2 bases short, with 12 bases between. The CDR3 length is 15 residues. Germline assignment: CDR1 SGHRS and CDR2 YFSETQ. CDR3 residues: CASSLFAGTTDTQYF. The CDR3 region has the DNA TGCGCCAGCAGCTTATTCGCGGGAACCACAGATACGCAGTATTTT.

This chain links TRBV24-1 with TRBJ2-7; D possibly corresponds to TRBD2 (5 bases). The CDR3 has 13 amino acids. V was trimmed by 0 bases and J by 3 bases, leaving 5 bases between them. The germline V gene has CDR1 KGHDR and CDR2 SFDVKD. CDR3 in DNA: TGTGCCACCAGTGATTTGGGGAGCTACGAGCAGTACTTC. Protein: CATSDLGSYEQYF.

The V call is TRBV11-2, the J call TRBJ2-1; TRBD1 matches at 7 bases. Per germline, CDR1 SGHAT and CDR2 FQNNGV. The length of the CDR3 is 15 residues. V trimming: 6 bases; J trimming: 5 bases; junction bases outside the gene matches: 10. The CDR3 DNA sequence: TGTGCCAGCAGACTAATCAGGGGGAGAAACAATGAGCAGTTCTTC. Its translation is CASRLIRGRNNEQFF.

The chain recombines TRBV7-2 with TRBJ2-3; 13 nucleotides agree with TRBD2. The CDR3 is 15 amino acids. J lost 3 bases, V lost 5 bases, and 2 bases had no gene match. CDR1 and CDR2 (germline): SGHTA, FQGNSA. The CDR3 protein is CASSPLAGGTDTQYF. For the CDR3, the DNA is TGTGCCAGCAGCCCACTAGCGGGAGGGACAGATACGCAGTATTTT.

The genes are TRBV30 and TRBJ1-3, with a possible D match to TRBD1 (5 bases). Between the trimmed V and J ends, which lost 5 bases and 0 bases, there was a span of 14 bases. CDR3 length: 15 residues. Germline V gene sequence: CDR1 GTSNPN, CDR2 SVGIG (reference sequence). The CDR3 bases are TGTGCCTGGGCCCCGGGACTGGGCTCTGGAAACACCATATATTTT. Protein sequence: CAWAPGLGSGNTIYF. Full variable domain (rest looked up from reference TRBV30 and TRBJ1-3): SQTIHQWPATLVQPVGSPLSLECTVEGTSNPNLYWYRQAAGRGLQLLFYSVGIGQISSEVPQNLSASRPQDRQFILSSKKLLLSDSGFYLCAWAPGLGSGNTIYFGEGSWLTVV.

This clone was counted once. Here the CDR3 reads CASSISGTGGREAFF. The CDR3 DNA follows: TGTGCCAGTAGTATATCCGGGACAGGGGGCCGTGAAGCTTTCTTT. The gene calls are TRBV19 and TRBJ1-1; 12 bases line up with TRBD1. This CDR3 region has 15 residues. From germline, CDR1 is LNHDA and CDR2 SQIVND (reference sequence). Germline trimming cut 2 bases from V and 7 bases from J; bases unmatched to any gene: 5.

V gene TRBV5-5 combines with J gene TRBJ1-5; TRBD1 is a possible D gene (5 bases). The CDR3 totals 13 residues. Trimming cost V 6 bases and J 6 bases, with 13 bases left between them. Germline lookup yields CDR1 SGHKS and CDR2 YYEKEE (reference sequence). CDR3 nucleotides: TGTGCCAGCACCTTAACAGGCTCTCAGCCCCAGCATTTT. Encoded protein: CASTLTGSQPQHF.

The chain combines TRBV5-1 with TRBJ2-3, with 16 positions matching TRBD2. This CDR3 has 19 residues. The germline V gene has CDR1 SGHRS and CDR2 YFSETQ. V lost 0 bases to trimming and J lost 2 bases; unmatched junction nucleotides: 6. The CDR3 coding sequence is TGCGCCAGCAGCTTGGAGGGACTAGCGGGAGGGTACTCCACAGATACGCAGTATTTT. This encodes CASSLEGLAGGYSTDTQYF. Together with reference TRBV5-1 and TRBJ2-3, the CDR3 gives the full variable domain: KAGVTQTPRYLIKTRGQQVTLSCSPISGHRSVSWYQQTPGQGLQFLFEYFSETQRNKGNFPGRFSGRQFSNSRSEMNVSTLELGDSALYLCASSLEGLAGGYSTDTQYFGPGTRLTVL.

Only a few counts were recorded for this clone. The chain has TRBV7-9 and TRBJ1-5, with 7 bases lining up with TRBD1. This CDR3 has 15 amino acids. Germline values: CDR1 SEHNR, CDR2 FQNEAQ (reference sequence). V lost 7 bases to trimming and J lost 0 bases; unmatched junction nucleotides: 6. Here the CDR3 DNA reads TGTGCCAGCACCCAGGGGGGTTATAGCAATCAGCCCCAGCATTTT. Its translation is CASTQGGYSNQPQHF.

V gene TRBV29-1 combines with J gene TRBJ2-3; 9 nucleotides agree with TRBD1. The length of the CDR3 is 15 residues. Unmatched junction bases numbered 5, after V lost 4 bases and J lost 0 bases. Germline V lookup: CDR1 SQVTM, CDR2 ANQGSEA. CDR3 nucleotides: TGCAGCGTTGGGGAAGGGACAGGGAGCACAGATACGCAGTATTTT. Amino acid sequence: CSVGEGTGSTDTQYF.

The J gene is TRBJ2-3, the V gene TRBV9; 10 bases match TRBD2. Germline V lookup: CDR1 SGDLS, CDR2 YYNGEE. The CDR3 loop spans 16 amino acids. The trim removed 3 bases at V and 0 bases at J, leaving 4 bases unmatched. CDR3 in amino acids: CASSGSLAGSTDTQYF. CDR3 DNA sequence: TGTGCCAGCAGCGGTTCACTAGCGGGGAGCACAGATACGCAGTATTTT.

The rearrangement uses TRBV19 and TRBJ2-7; the match to TRBD2 covers 11 bases. Germline V gene lookup returns CDR1 LNHDA and CDR2 SQIVND (reference sequence). The CDR3 is 18 residues long. With V trimmed by 3 bases and J by 0 bases, 10 bases remained unmatched. CDR3 residues: CASSIPAGLAGISYEQYF. The CDR3 bases are TGTGCCAGTAGTATTCCTGCCGGACTAGCGGGCATCTCCTACGAGCAGTACTTC.

This rearrangement joins TRBV12-3 or TRBV12-4 to TRBJ1-2; no definite D call. The CDR3 runs to 12 residues. Between the trimmed V and J ends, which lost 3 bases and 8 bases, there was a span of 10 bases. The CDR3: CASSFGLAGYTF. CDR3 DNA: TGTGCCAGCAGTTTCGGGTTGGCGGGCTACACCTTC.

This chain links TRBV5-1 with TRBJ2-2; D remains ambiguous. CDR1 is SGHRS, CDR2 YFSETQ, per germline. The CDR3 covers 18 residues. V was pared by 2 bases and J by 4 bases, with 21 bases between. The CDR3 is CASSFALFFDSFTGELFF. The CDR3 DNA reads TGCGCCAGCAGCTTCGCTTTGTTCTTCGACTCCTTCACCGGGGAGCTGTTTTTT.

The chain is built from TRBV28 and TRBJ1-5, with TRBD1 as a possible D gene (5 bases). Trimming shortened V by 3 bases and J by 6 bases, and 9 bases separated the two germline ends. This CDR3 has 13 amino acids. Germline lookup yields CDR1 MDHEN and CDR2 SYDVKM. The CDR3 DNA reads TGTGCCAGCAGTTTGGGGAGGGGTCAGCCCCAGCATTTT. This sequence encodes CASSLGRGQPQHF.

The gene calls are TRBV5-1 and TRBJ2-7; TRBD1 agrees at 9 bases. The junction had 7 bases not matched to a gene; V was cut back by 0 bases and J by 3 bases. CDR1 is SGHRS, CDR2 YFSETQ, per germline. This CDR3 spans 16 amino acids. The chain's CDR3 is CASSLGADRGIYEQYF. The CDR3 nucleotides are TGCGCCAGCAGCTTGGGGGCCGACAGGGGGATCTACGAGCAGTACTTC.

The chain joins TRBV7-2 to TRBJ2-1, with D perhaps matching TRBD2 (5 bases). Looked up from germline, CDR1 is SGHTA and CDR2 is FQGNSA. Trimming left V 2 bases short and J 5 bases short, with 7 bases between. This CDR3 is 13 amino acids long. The CDR3 region has the DNA TGTGCCAGCAGCTTACAGCGGAACAATGAGCAGTTCTTC. Protein sequence: CASSLQRNNEQFF.

This chain connects TRBV5-1 to TRBJ1-1; possibly TRBD1 for D (6 bases). The CDR3 is 16 amino acids. The V end lost 1 base, the J end lost 2 bases, and 15 bases lay between the germline ends. The germline CDR1 and CDR2 sequences are SGHRS and YFSETQ. The CDR3 DNA reads TGCGCCAGCAGCTTGATTTCGGGACACAAAAACACTGAAGCTTTCTTT. Translation: CASSLISGHKNTEAFF.

This clone came up a few times. The V gene is TRBV19, the J gene TRBJ2-1, with 8 bases aligning to TRBD1. CDR3 length equals 13 residues. V gave up 4 bases and J gave up 9 bases; unmatched junction bases: 5. Germline V CDR1 and CDR2: LNHDA, SQIVND (reference sequence). CDR3 loop: CASSNYRGIEQFF. In DNA, the CDR3 is TGTGCCAGTAGTAACTACAGGGGGATTGAGCAGTTCTTC.

This rearrangement joins TRBV7-9 to TRBJ1-4; tentative D call: TRBD1 (5 bases). Looked up from germline, CDR1 is SEHNR and CDR2 is FQNEAQ (reference sequence). The V end lost 3 bases, the J end lost 8 bases, and 16 bases lay between the germline ends. This CDR3 has 15 residues. The CDR3 sequence: CASSFGGGSQEKLFF. CDR3 bases: TGTGCCAGCAGCTTTGGCGGGGGATCACAAGAAAAACTGTTTTTT.

The chain links TRBV7-2 to TRBJ1-2, with D hard to call. V dropped 0 bases and J dropped 2 bases, with 10 bases sitting between them. Germline CDR1 and CDR2: SGHTA and FQGNSA. This CDR3 contains 15 residues. The CDR3 DNA reads as TGTGCCAGCAGCTTAGCCGCGGGGTCCAACTATGGCTACACCTTC. This codes for CASSLAAGSNYGYTF.

This chain uses TRBV27 with TRBJ2-5; perhaps TRBD1 as D (6 bases). Trimming left V 7 bases short and J 2 bases short, with 17 bases between. Germline V CDR1 and CDR2: MNHEY, SMNVEV (reference sequence). The CDR3 consists of 15 residues. This CDR3 is CASKRTGSPQETQYF. Here the CDR3 DNA reads TGTGCCAGCAAGAGAACAGGGTCACCTCAAGAGACCCAGTACTTC.